These 26 T cell receptor beta chains originate from one sample sequenced in a study of shared clonotypes between healthy human individuals. TCRdb's table, derived via immunoSEQ multiplex PCR, lists solely in-frame clones and lacks some. In the table there are a few million clones, just over 90% of which are singletons. The sequenced sample was naive CD4+ T cells from PBMCs. Subset: CD45RA+ positively selected. These receptors originate from a man aged 18-30 years in good health. Some clones in this sample may be carry-over from other donors' samples.

This clone appeared a few times. The J gene is TRBJ1-2, the V gene TRBV28; possibly TRBD1 for D (6 bases). Germline loops: CDR1 MDHEN, CDR2 SYDVKM. V was cut by 5 bases and J by 5 bases, with 12 bases left in between. The CDR3 totals 13 residues. The CDR3 nucleotides are TGTGCCAGCAGTGGAGGACAGCTATATGGCTACACCTTC. It codes for CASSGGQLYGYTF.

J is TRBJ2-7 and V is TRBV4-1; 9 nucleotides match TRBD1. V lost 3 bases, J lost 1 base, and 7 bases stayed unmatched. The CDR3 runs 16 residues. Germline CDR1 reads MGHRA; CDR2 reads YSYEKL. CDR3 residues: CASSHVSGQGSYEQYF. DNA for the CDR3: TGCGCCAGCAGCCATGTATCGGGACAGGGATCCTACGAGCAGTACTTC.

This rearrangement joins TRBV9 to TRBJ2-7, with a possible D match to TRBD2 (5 bases). Trimming removed 3 bases at V and 4 bases at J, with 11 bases between. The CDR3 sequence is 13 residues long. Germline V gene lookup returns CDR1 SGDLS and CDR2 YYNGEE. The DNA of the CDR3 is TGTGCCAGCAGCGGGACTGAAAAATACGAGCAGTACTTC. Its protein product is CASSGTEKYEQYF.

In this sample, this clone turned up once. This chain uses TRBV27 with TRBJ1-1, with TRBD1 as a possible D gene (5 bases). V was shortened by 4 bases and J by 6 bases, with 18 bases between the two germline ends. This CDR3 has 15 residues. CDR1 and CDR2 (germline): MNHEY, SMNVEV (reference sequence). The CDR3 DNA reads as TGTGCCAGCAGTTGGGGCCGACGGGGCCTGCCTGAAGCTTTCTTT. Its protein is CASSWGRRGLPEAFF.

This chain joins TRBV10-3 and TRBJ2-7; TRBD1 matches 7 bases. Trimming at V came to 2 bases and at J to 5 bases, leaving 12 bases not matched to a gene. CDR1 and CDR2 from the germline V gene are ENHRY and SYGVKD. There are 16 residues in the CDR3. The CDR3 sequence: CAISEGVARGLDEQYF. The CDR3 nucleotides read TGTGCCATCAGTGAGGGGGTGGCCAGGGGGTTGGACGAGCAGTACTTC.

The J gene is TRBJ1-1, the V gene TRBV5-6; D is ambiguous. The germline gives CDR1 SGHDT, CDR2 YYEEEE. V gave up 4 bases and J gave up 0 bases, with 10 bases separating them. The CDR3 is 14 residues long. CDR3: CASSPMLVNTEAFF. CDR3 nucleotide sequence: TGTGCCAGCAGCCCTATGTTAGTGAACACTGAAGCTTTCTTT.

This clone appeared a few times. This rearrangement joins TRBV18 to TRBJ2-7; D is possibly TRBD1 or TRBD2 (5 bases each). The CDR3 is made up of 12 amino acids. V lost 4 bases, J lost 5 bases, and 9 bases lay in between. Germline CDR1 KGHSH, CDR2 LQKENI. CDR3 in amino acids: CASSLRDHEQYF. Here the CDR3 DNA reads TGTGCCAGCTCACTCCGGGACCACGAGCAGTACTTC.

This chain links TRBV5-4 with TRBJ2-3; TRBD1 agrees at 12 bases. The germline gives CDR1 SGHNT, CDR2 YYREEE (reference sequence). Trimming cost V 2 bases and J 3 bases; bases outside gene matches: 4. This CDR3 has 16 residues. CDR3 loop: CASSLWDRGPTDTQYF. CDR3 nucleotides: TGTGCCAGCAGCTTATGGGACAGGGGGCCAACAGATACGCAGTATTTT.

The V and J genes are TRBV28 and TRBJ2-7; 9 nucleotides line up with TRBD1. J lost 5 bases, V lost 7 bases, and 15 bases had no gene match. This CDR3 comprises 16 residues. Germline CDR1 is MDHEN and CDR2 is SYDVKM. The CDR3 DNA reads as TGTGCCAGCATGGACCGACCGGGACAGGGTTCCCACGAGCAGTACTTC. Its translation: CASMDRPGQGSHEQYF.

The chain carries TRBV11-2 and TRBJ2-7; maybe TRBD2 (5 bases). CDR1 and CDR2 (germline): SGHAT, FQNNGV. The CDR3 contains 12 residues. Trimming left V 7 bases short and J 5 bases short, with 12 bases between. The CDR3 DNA follows: TGTGCCAGCACGGGGAGAAAGAACGAGCAGTACTTC. It yields the protein CASTGRKNEQYF.

Turning to this clone: Given a far larger clone just one base away, this is likely a sequencing read error. The chain couples TRBV6-5 to TRBJ2-7; 7 bases map to TRBD1. Trimming took 6 bases from V and 0 from J; bases not matched to a gene: 5. The CDR3 contains 14 residues. CDR1 is MNHEY, CDR2 SVGAGI, per germline. CDR3 loop: CASSPTGNSYEQYF. The CDR3 DNA reads as TGTGCCAGCAGCCCGACAGGGAACTCCTACGAGCAGTACTTC.

The chain joins TRBV28 to TRBJ2-2, with TRBD1 as a possible D gene (6 bases). The CDR3 extends over 16 amino acids. The V gene lost 5 bases and the J gene lost 0 bases, with 13 bases spanning the gap. Germline CDR1 reads MDHEN; CDR2 reads SYDVKM. As DNA, the CDR3 is TGTGCCAGCAGTCAGCTCGGGACACCGAACACCGGGGAGCTGTTTTTT. Protein sequence: CASSQLGTPNTGELFF. Full variable domain (rest looked up from reference TRBV28 and TRBJ2-2): DVKVTQSSRYLVKRTGEKVFLECVQDMDHENMFWYRQDPGLGLRLIYFSYDVKMKEKGDIPEGYSVSREKKERFSLILESASTNQTSMYLCASSQLGTPNTGELFFGEGSRLTVL.

About this clone itself: The same CDR3 is also encoded by other DNA sequences in this sample. The chain links TRBV5-4 to TRBJ1-5; the D is unclear. This CDR3 region has 13 residues. Germline assignment: CDR1 SGHNT and CDR2 YYREEE (reference sequence). V shed 0 bases and J shed 4 bases, with 5 bases lying between them. The CDR3 is CASSLDLNQPQHF. Written as DNA, the CDR3 is TGTGCCAGCAGCTTGGACCTGAATCAGCCCCAGCATTTT.

V gene TRBV28 combines with J gene TRBJ1-5; 10 nucleotides match TRBD1. V dropped 5 bases and J dropped 7; count of bases not matched to a gene: 11. CDR3 size: 16 residues. The germline gives CDR1 MDHEN, CDR2 SYDVKM. The CDR3 sequence: CASSPSTGTGVQPQHF. Written as DNA, the CDR3 is TGTGCCAGCAGTCCATCTACCGGGACAGGGGTGCAGCCCCAGCATTTT.

In the case of this clone: Other DNA sequences in the sample encode the same CDR3. V gene TRBV30 combines with J gene TRBJ1-5; D unresolved. Per germline, CDR1 GTSNPN and CDR2 SVGIG (reference sequence). The CDR3 runs to 13 residues. Trimming removed 1 base from V and 4 bases from J, with 8 bases in between. CDR3 nucleotide sequence: TGTGCCTGGAGTGATCGGTCTAATCAGCCCCAGCATTTT. This codes for CAWSDRSNQPQHF.

The rearrangement uses TRBV2 and TRBJ2-1; D is ambiguous. Per the germline V gene, CDR1 is SNHLY and CDR2 is FYNNEI. The CDR3 runs to 14 residues. Trimming pared 7 bases from V and 0 bases from J, leaving 10 bases between. The DNA for the CDR3 is TGTGCCAGCAACCGACTGAGCTCCTACAATGAGCAGTTCTTC. Amino acids: CASNRLSSYNEQFF. Together with reference TRBV2 and TRBJ2-1, the CDR3 gives the full variable domain: EPEVTQTPSHQVTQMGQEVILRCVPISNHLYFYWYRQILGQKVEFLVSFYNNEISEKSEIFDDQFSVERPDGSNFTLKIRSTKLEDSAMYFCASNRLSSYNEQFFGPGTRLTVL.

The chain links TRBV28 to TRBJ1-5; D gene uncertain. The germline CDR1 and CDR2 sequences are MDHEN and SYDVKM. The V gene lost 7 bases and the J gene lost 4 bases, with 14 bases spanning the gap. The CDR3 loop spans 14 amino acids. The CDR3 loop reads CASTPERENQPQHF. CDR3 nucleotides: TGTGCCAGCACCCCTGAGCGGGAGAATCAGCCCCAGCATTTT.

This clone appeared once. The J gene is TRBJ2-3, the V gene TRBV19; D is tentatively TRBD1 or TRBD2 (9 bases each). Germline V CDR1 and CDR2: LNHDA, SQIVND (reference sequence). The ends were cut back, 6 bases at V and 6 bases at J, with 28 bases in the middle. This CDR3 is 18 amino acids long. The CDR3 DNA follows: TGTGCCAGTAGCGACAGGGGGATGCTAGCGGGAAGTTTGGATACGCAGTATTTT. Amino acids: CASSDRGMLAGSLDTQYF.

The chain has TRBV9 and TRBJ2-2; D gene uncertain. V was trimmed by 3 bases and J by 1 base, leaving 10 bases between them. CDR1 is SGDLS, CDR2 YYNGEE, per germline. CDR3 size: 15 residues. The CDR3 DNA reads as TGTGCCAGCAGCGGACACCCGGGGAACACCGGGGAGCTGTTTTTT. Translated, it gives CASSGHPGNTGELFF.

This chain links TRBV5-4 with TRBJ2-7; unclear D gene. V gave up 4 bases and J gave up 1 base, with 12 bases separating them. This CDR3 has 14 amino acids. Germline lookup yields CDR1 SGHNT and CDR2 YYREEE (reference sequence). In DNA, the CDR3 is TGTGCCAGCAGCCTGGCCATGGTGTCCTACGAGCAGTACTTC. It encodes CASSLAMVSYEQYF.

The gene calls are TRBV4-1 and TRBJ1-1; TRBD1 might be the D (5 bases). The germline V gene encodes CDR1 MGHRA and CDR2 YSYEKL. The CDR3 extends over 15 amino acids. V lost 3 bases, J lost 0 bases, and 11 bases lay in between. The CDR3 protein is CASSHLGRLNTEAFF. In nucleotides, the CDR3 is TGCGCCAGCAGCCATCTGGGACGGCTGAACACTGAAGCTTTCTTT.

With regard to this clone: Other nucleotide sequences from this sample produce the same CDR3. This chain links TRBV14 with TRBJ2-1; TRBD2 matches at 9 bases. Losses at the gene ends were 4 bases for V and 4 bases for J; bases not matched to a gene: 2. The CDR3 loop spans 14 amino acids. The germline V gene has CDR1 SGHDN and CDR2 FVKESK. In DNA form, the CDR3 reads TGTGCCAGCAGCCGACTAGCGGCATACAATGAGCAGTTCTTC. Protein: CASSRLAAYNEQFF.

The chain carries TRBV7-8 and TRBJ2-1; 9 bases are shared with TRBD1. The CDR3 covers 12 residues. The germline gives CDR1 SGHVS, CDR2 FQNEAQ. V lost 5 bases to trimming and J lost 13 bases; unmatched junction nucleotides: 6. The CDR3 reads CASSVGTGPQFF. DNA of the CDR3: TGTGCCAGCAGCGTGGGGACAGGGCCTCAGTTCTTC.

The chain employs TRBV14 and TRBJ2-7, with D unresolved. The CDR3 runs 12 residues. Germline V CDR1 and CDR2: SGHDN, FVKESK. V lost 4 bases and J 6 bases, leaving 10 bases between the germline ends. The CDR3 here is CASSRLRGEQYF. For the CDR3, the DNA is TGTGCCAGCAGCCGCCTTAGAGGCGAGCAGTACTTC.

The chain employs TRBV2 and TRBJ1-3, with D possibly matching TRBD1 (6 bases). The germline CDR1 and CDR2 sequences are SNHLY and FYNNEI. CDR3 length: 16 amino acids. V lost 6 bases to trimming and J lost 0 bases, with 15 bases between them. The CDR3 DNA reads TGTGCCAGCAGGGAAACCAGGGGTAGCTCTGGAAACACCATATATTTT. This codes for CASRETRGSSGNTIYF.

The chain recombines TRBV6-5 with TRBJ2-3; TRBD1 aligns across 9 bases. Germline trimming cut 0 bases from V and 5 bases from J; bases unmatched to any gene: 0. Germline V gene lookup returns CDR1 MNHEY and CDR2 SVGAGI. The CDR3 has 14 residues. This CDR3 is CASSYSGQGDTQYF. CDR3 coding DNA: TGTGCCAGCAGTTACTCGGGACAGGGAGATACGCAGTATTTT.